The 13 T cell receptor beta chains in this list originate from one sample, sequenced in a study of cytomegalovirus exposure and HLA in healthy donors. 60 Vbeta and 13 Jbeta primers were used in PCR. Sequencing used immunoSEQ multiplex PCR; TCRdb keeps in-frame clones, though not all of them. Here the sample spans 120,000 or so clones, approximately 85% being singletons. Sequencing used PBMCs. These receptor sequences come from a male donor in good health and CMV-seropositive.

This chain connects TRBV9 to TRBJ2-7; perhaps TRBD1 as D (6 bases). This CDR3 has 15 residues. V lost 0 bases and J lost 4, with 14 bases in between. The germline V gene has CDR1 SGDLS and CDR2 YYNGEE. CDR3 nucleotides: TGTGCCAGCAGCGTAGAACAGACAGGCCCTTACGAGCAGTACTTC. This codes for CASSVEQTGPYEQYF. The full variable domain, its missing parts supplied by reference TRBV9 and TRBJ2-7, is DSGVTQTPKHLITATGQRVTLRCSPRSGDLSVYWYQQSLDQGLQFLIQYYNGEERAKGNILERFSAQQFPDLHSELNLSSLELGDSALYFCASSVEQTGPYEQYFGPGTRLTVT.

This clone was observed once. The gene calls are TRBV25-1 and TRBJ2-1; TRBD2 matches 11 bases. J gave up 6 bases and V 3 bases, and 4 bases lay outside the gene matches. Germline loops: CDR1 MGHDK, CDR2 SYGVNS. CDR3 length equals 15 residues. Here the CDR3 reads CASSDTSGRVNEQFF. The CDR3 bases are TGTGCCAGCAGTGACACTAGCGGGAGAGTCAATGAGCAGTTCTTC.

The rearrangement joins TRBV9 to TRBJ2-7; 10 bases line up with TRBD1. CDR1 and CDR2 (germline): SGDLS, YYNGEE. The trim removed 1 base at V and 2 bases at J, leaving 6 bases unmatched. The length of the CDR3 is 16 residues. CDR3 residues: CASSVRQGARTYEQYF. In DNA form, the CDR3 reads TGTGCCAGCAGCGTAAGACAGGGGGCGCGGACCTACGAGCAGTACTTC.

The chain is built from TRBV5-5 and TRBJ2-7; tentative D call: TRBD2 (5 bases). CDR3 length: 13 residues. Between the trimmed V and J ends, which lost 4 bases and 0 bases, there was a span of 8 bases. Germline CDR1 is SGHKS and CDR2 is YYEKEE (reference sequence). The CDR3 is CASSHTSSYEQYF. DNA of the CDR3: TGTGCCAGCAGCCATACTAGCTCCTACGAGCAGTACTTC.

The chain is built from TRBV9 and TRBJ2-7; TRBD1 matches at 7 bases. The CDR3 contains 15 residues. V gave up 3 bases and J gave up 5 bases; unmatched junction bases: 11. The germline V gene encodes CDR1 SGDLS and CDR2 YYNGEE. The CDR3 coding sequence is TGTGCCAGCAGCGCCGACAGGGCAACTGGGAACGAGCAGTACTTC. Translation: CASSADRATGNEQYF.

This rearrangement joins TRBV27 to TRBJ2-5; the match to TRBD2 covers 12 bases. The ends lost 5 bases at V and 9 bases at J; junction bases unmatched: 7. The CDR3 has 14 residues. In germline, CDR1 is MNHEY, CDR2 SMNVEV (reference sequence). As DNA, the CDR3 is TGTGCCAGCAGTCGGACTAGCGGGACGCCGGCCCAGTACTTC. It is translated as CASSRTSGTPAQYF.

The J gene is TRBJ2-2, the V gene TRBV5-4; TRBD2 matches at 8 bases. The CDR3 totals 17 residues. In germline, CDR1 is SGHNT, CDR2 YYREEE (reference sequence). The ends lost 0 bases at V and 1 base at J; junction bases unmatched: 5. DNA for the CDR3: TGTGCCAGCAGCTTGGGTACGGGGGGGCAGAACACCGGGGAGCTGTTTTTT. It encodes CASSLGTGGQNTGELFF.

For the CDR3, the DNA is TGTGCCAGCAGGTCCGGGACAGCAGGCACCGGGGAGCTGTTTTTT. Residues: CASRSGTAGTGELFF. The chain combines TRBV6-5 with TRBJ2-2; 7 nucleotides align to TRBD1. Germline CDR1 and CDR2: MNHEY and SVGAGI. V was pared by 6 bases and J by 4 bases, with 8 bases of the junction left unmatched. The CDR3 is made up of 15 amino acids.

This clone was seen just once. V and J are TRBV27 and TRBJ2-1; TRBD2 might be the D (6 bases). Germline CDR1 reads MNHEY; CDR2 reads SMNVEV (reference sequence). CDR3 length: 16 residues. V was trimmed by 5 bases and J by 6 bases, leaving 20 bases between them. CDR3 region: CASSPRGRAGVNEQFF. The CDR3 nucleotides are TGTGCCAGCAGTCCTCGAGGTAGAGCGGGTGTCAATGAGCAGTTCTTC.

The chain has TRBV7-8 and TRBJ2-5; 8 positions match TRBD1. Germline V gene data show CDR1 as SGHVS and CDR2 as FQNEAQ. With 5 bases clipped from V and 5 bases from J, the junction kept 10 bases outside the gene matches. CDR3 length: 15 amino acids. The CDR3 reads CASSIRTGPVETQYF. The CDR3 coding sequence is TGTGCCAGCAGCATTAGGACAGGGCCTGTTGAGACCCAGTACTTC.

CDR3 nucleotides: TGTGCCAGCAGACCACCCTCGACCGGAGGGGCAGAGACCCAGTACTTC. Its translation is CASRPPSTGGAETQYF. This sequence joins TRBV28 and TRBJ2-5; a weak D match, TRBD2 (6 bases). The germline gives CDR1 MDHEN, CDR2 SYDVKM. The length of the CDR3 is 16 residues. V shed 6 bases and J shed 4 bases, with 21 bases lying between them. The variable domain in full, with the rest retrieved from reference TRBV28 and TRBJ2-5, is DVKVTQSSRYLVKRTGEKVFLECVQDMDHENMFWYRQDPGLGLRLIYFSYDVKMKEKGDIPEGYSVSREKKERFSLILESASTNQTSMYLCASRPPSTGGAETQYFGPGTRLLVL.

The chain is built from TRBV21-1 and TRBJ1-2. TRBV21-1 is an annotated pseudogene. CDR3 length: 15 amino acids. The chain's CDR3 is CASSNMGEVLYGYTF. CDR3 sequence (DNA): TGTGCCAGCAGCAATATGGGGGAGGTTTTGTATGGCTACACCTTC.

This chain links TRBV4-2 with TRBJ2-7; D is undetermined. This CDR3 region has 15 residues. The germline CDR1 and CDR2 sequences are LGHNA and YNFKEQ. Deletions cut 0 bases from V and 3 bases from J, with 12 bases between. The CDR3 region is CASSQDLLSGYEQYF. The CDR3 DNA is TGTGCCAGCAGCCAAGATTTATTGTCAGGCTACGAGCAGTACTTC.